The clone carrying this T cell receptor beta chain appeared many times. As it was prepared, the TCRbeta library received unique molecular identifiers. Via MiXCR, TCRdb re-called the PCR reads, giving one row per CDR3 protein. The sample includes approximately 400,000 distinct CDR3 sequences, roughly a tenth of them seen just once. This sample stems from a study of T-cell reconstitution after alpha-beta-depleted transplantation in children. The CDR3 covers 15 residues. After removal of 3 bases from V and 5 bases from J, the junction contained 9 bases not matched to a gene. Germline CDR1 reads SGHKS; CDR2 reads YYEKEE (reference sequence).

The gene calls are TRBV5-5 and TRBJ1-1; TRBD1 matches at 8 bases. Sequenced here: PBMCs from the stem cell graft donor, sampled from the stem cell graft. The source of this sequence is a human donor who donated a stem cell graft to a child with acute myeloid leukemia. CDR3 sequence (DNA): TGTGCCAGCAGCTGGACCGGACAGGGAGGGACTGAAGCTTTCTTT. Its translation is CASSWTGQGGTEAFF.